This entry features one T cell receptor beta chain sequence. Its cognate antigen has yet to be identified. Per-base qualities were not stored, and no clone one base away is much larger. The germline V gene (reference sequence) gives CDR1 as LNHDA and CDR2 as SQIVND. The CDR3 numbers 16 residues from cysteine through phenylalanine. The DNA shown is the 48-base CDR3, in frame from base 1. V drops 1 base and J drops 1 base, leaving 12 bases in between. The source of the sample is a study of blood T cell repertoires in COVID-19 (dated by TCRdb to between 2020 and 2021). For context, the study as a whole: The collaborator samples originated in the United States, Italy and Spain and spanned the acute and convalescent phases of COVID-19. The prospective study material was composed of cDNA or gDNA derived from T cells, B-cell-depleted T cells, or PBMCs. The samples were drawn from the first 160 participants of the ongoing ImmuneRACE study and from over a thousand subjects provided by 6 global collaborators. Subjects who had been exposed to COVID-19, were actively infected with it, or had recovered from it provided the deeply sampled blood TCRbeta repertoires that made up the dataset. The sample metadata nearly always contained a de-identified subject ID, COVID-19 status, age in years and sex. Where HLA class I and class II types were available, the types were taken from metadata supplied by the sample provider, not from assay-based typing. The repertoires were released in a freely available public database meant as a resource for research on the immune response to SARS-CoV-2.

Each collaborating institution followed its own protocols to collect whole blood in K2EDTA tubes. Collaborator samples were shipped for TCRbeta analysis as frozen whole blood, isolated PBMCs, or DNA extracted from either sample type. Paper-wide results and their limitations: Clinical and demographic metadata were provided uncurated, with the amount varying by source and participant.

TCRbeta CDR3 regions were amplified from genomic DNA by means of the immunoSEQ Assay, a bias-controlled multiplex PCR. The paper's data handling went like this. Nucleated cell counts per sample were estimated from amplification of reference gene primers within the assay. To quantify the absolute abundance of each unique TCRbeta CDR3 rearrangement, sequence reads were collapsed and filtered. For each sample, productive Simpson clonality was calculated as the square root of Simpson's diversity index over productive rearrangements. TCRdb mirrors the immuneACCESS table, restricted to in-frame sequences. Some clones are absent from its copies; in checked studies, under half trace to an unresolved V gene, and the reason for the others is unknown. D and trimming were read from the DNA, whereas the V and J calls and clone size are those reported in that table. The sample data list over 120,000 clones, and just under 80% of these were observed just once. The top ten clonotypes cover 1.9% of the sample.

The material sequenced was peripheral blood. The receptor's source is an older woman with acute or convalescent COVID-19. The chain is encoded by TRBV19 joined to TRBJ2-3; the D segment could be TRBD1, given 5 matching bases. The nucleotide sequence reads as follows: TGTGCCAGTAGTATAGTAAGGGGTAGGGGCACAGATACGCAGTATTTT. Its translation reads: CASSIVRGRGTDTQYF.